Each of the 21 T cell receptor beta chains below was sequenced from the same sample in a study of T cells in Graves' hyperthyroidism and ophthalmopathy (dated by TCRdb to the late 2010s). The library relied on multiplex PCR. The sequencing machine was an Illumina HiSeq 2000. Amplification of TCR beta CDR3 regions was carried out from RNA transcripts. The TCR CDR3 was subjected to a first round of RT-PCR using the HTBI primer set and the Qiagen OneStep RT-PCR kit. Through fastp at Q25 and MiXCR, TCRdb rebuilt clones from the public reads, retaining in-frame beta chains. For every CDR3 protein sequence, its rows merge into one entry that carries the most common genes and DNA. For this sample the table gives a few hundred thousand distinct CDR3 sequences, of which more than 15% were detected only once. Clones ranked in the top ten supply about 16% of the sample. The sequenced sample consisted of blood. All receptors come from a woman aged 18-29 years with Graves' ophthalmopathy.

This clonotype was seen only a few times. This chain joins TRBV29-1 and TRBJ1-1; D gene ambiguous. Germline-derived CDR1 and CDR2 are SQVTM and ANQGSEA. Between the trimmed V and J ends, which lost 4 bases and 4 bases, there was a span of 13 bases. The CDR3 runs 13 residues. CDR3 DNA sequence: TGCAGCGTTGTCGACAATTATGCCACTGAAGCTTTCTTT. As protein: CSVVDNYATEAFF.

This clonotype was detected ten times or more. The chain carries TRBV28 and TRBJ1-2; D might be TRBD1 (6 bases). Per germline, CDR1 MDHEN and CDR2 SYDVKM. V lost 6 bases and J lost 2, with 10 bases in between. The CDR3 contains 13 residues. The CDR3 here is CASRAGANYGYTF. DNA for the CDR3: TGTGCCAGCAGAGCAGGGGCGAACTATGGCTACACCTTC.

The V gene is TRBV20-1, the J gene TRBJ2-5; 8 bases are shared with TRBD1. V lost 4 bases and J lost 1; bases outside the gene matches: 5. This CDR3 is built from 14 residues. The germline V gene encodes CDR1 DFQATT and CDR2 SNEGSKA (reference sequence). The CDR3 region has the DNA TGCAGTGCTAAGAGACAGGGGCCCCAAGAGACCCAGTACTTC. Translation: CSAKRQGPQETQYF.

This clonotype was observed at least ten times. The V and J genes are TRBV7-6 and TRBJ2-5; a possible D gene is TRBD2 (6 bases). The germline V gene encodes CDR1 SGHVS and CDR2 FNYEAQ. The CDR3 runs 15 residues. The ends were cut back, 0 bases at V and 5 bases at J, with 13 bases in the middle. The CDR3: CASSLAVERVETQYF. The DNA for the CDR3 is TGTGCCAGCAGCTTAGCGGTCGAGCGGGTGGAGACCCAGTACTTC.

This clonotype has just a few counts. V is TRBV6-2 or TRBV6-3 and J is TRBJ2-7, with unresolved D. The CDR3 extends over 16 amino acids. V was shortened by 0 bases and J by 2 bases, with 14 bases between the two germline ends. Per the germline V gene, CDR1 is MNHEY and CDR2 is SVGEGT. CDR3: CASSYSTAGPTYEQYF. The CDR3 DNA is TGTGCCAGCAGTTACTCGACTGCAGGCCCTACCTACGAGCAGTACTTC.

This clonotype was seen more than once but under ten times. DNA for the CDR3: TGTGCCAGCAGACGCAAGACTAGCGGGCGCAATGAGCAGTTCTTC. This translates into CASRRKTSGRNEQFF. V usage is TRBV6-1 and J usage is TRBJ2-1; 10 bases map to TRBD2. The CDR3 runs 15 residues. Germline lookup yields CDR1 MNHNS and CDR2 SASEGT. Trimming cost V 6 bases and J 6 bases; bases outside gene matches: 8.

The chain links TRBV3-1 to TRBJ1-2; a possible D gene is TRBD1 (6 bases). CDR3 size: 14 residues. Germline CDR1 and CDR2: LGHDT and YNNKEL (reference sequence). The V and J ends lost 3 bases and 4 bases respectively, with 12 bases between them. This CDR3 is CASSHNRETYGYTF. The CDR3 nucleotides are TGTGCCAGCAGCCATAACAGGGAAACCTATGGCTACACCTTC. Variable domain in full (rest from reference TRBV3-1 and TRBJ1-2): DTAVSQTPKYLVTQMGNDKSIKCEQNLGHDTMYWYKQDSKKFLKIMFSYNNKELIINETVPNRFSPKSPDKAHLNLHINSLELGDSAVYFCASSHNRETYGYTFGSGTRLTVV.

This clonotype appeared many times. The CDR3 sequence is CSARGSASYEQYF. The CDR3 DNA reads TGCAGTGCTAGAGGTTCGGCTAGCTACGAGCAGTACTTC. This rearrangement joins TRBV20-1 to TRBJ2-7; D ambiguous. The ends were cut back, 1 base at V and 3 bases at J, with 10 bases in the middle. This CDR3 has 13 amino acids. Germline V gene lookup returns CDR1 DFQATT and CDR2 SNEGSKA (reference sequence).

There are many counts of this clonotype. CDR3 sequence: CASSSGAGARGDTQYF. CDR3 DNA: TGTGCCAGCAGCTCAGGGGCGGGAGCTCGTGGGGATACGCAGTATTTT. The chain joins TRBV9 to TRBJ2-3; D might be TRBD2 (7 bases). The V end was cut by 4 bases, the J end by 6 bases, with 21 bases between. CDR1 SGDLS and CDR2 YYNGEE come from the germline V gene. This CDR3 has 16 amino acids. Full variable domain (missing parts from reference TRBV9 and TRBJ2-3): DSGVTQTPKHLITATGQRVTLRCSPRSGDLSVYWYQQSLDQGLQFLIQYYNGEERAKGNILERFSAQQFPDLHSELNLSSLELGDSALYFCASSSGAGARGDTQYFGPGTRLTVL.

The chain recombines TRBV20-1 with TRBJ1-6, with 9 nucleotides matching TRBD1. The germline V gene encodes CDR1 DFQATT and CDR2 SNEGSKA (reference sequence). The J segment lost 10 bases and the V segment lost 5 bases, leaving 12 bases of the junction unmatched. The CDR3 totals 15 residues. The CDR3 bases are TGCAGTGCTCGCAGACCGGGACAGGGTGGGTCACCCCTCCACTTT. It codes for CSARRPGQGGSPLHF.

The chain recombines TRBV18 with TRBJ2-1, with 16 bases that match TRBD2. Germline V gives CDR1 KGHSH, CDR2 LQKENI. The V segment lost 3 bases and the J segment 5 bases; nucleotides outside the gene matches: 4. The length of the CDR3 is 17 residues. The CDR3 nucleotides read TGTGCCAGCTCACCCCCGGGACTAGCGGGAGGGGACAATGAGCAGTTCTTC. Its protein product is CASSPPGLAGGDNEQFF. The entire variable domain, with the rest obtained from reference TRBV18 and TRBJ2-1, is as follows: NAGVMQNPRHLVRRRGQEARLRCSPMKGHSHVYWYRQLPEEGLKFMVYLQKENIIDESGMPKERFSAEFPKEGPSILRIQQVVRGDSAAYFCASSPPGLAGGDNEQFFGPGTRLTVL.

The chain links TRBV5-1 to TRBJ2-1; perhaps TRBD2 as D (6 bases). The CDR3 runs to 17 residues. Trimming removed 7 bases from V and 1 base from J, with 21 bases in between. CDR1 and CDR2 (germline): SGHRS, YFSETQ. CDR3 protein: CASDPGGGAESYNEQFF. CDR3 DNA: TGCGCCAGCGACCCGGGCGGAGGGGCAGAGTCCTACAATGAGCAGTTCTTC.

Only one count was recorded for this clonotype. This chain links TRBV9 with TRBJ2-3; possibly TRBD2 for D (6 bases). Trimming left V 6 bases short and J 2 bases short, with 13 bases between. Germline V gene data show CDR1 as SGDLS and CDR2 as YYNGEE. The CDR3 spans 14 residues. CDR3 residues: CASNGAGSTDTQYF. CDR3 DNA: TGTGCCAGCAACGGAGCGGGCTCCACAGATACGCAGTATTTT.

CDR3 residues: CASSFMTGGDEKLFF. As DNA, the CDR3 is TGTGCCAGCAGCTTTATGACAGGGGGCGACGAAAAACTGTTTTTT. This chain links TRBV12-3 or TRBV12-4 with TRBJ1-4, with 10 bases identical to TRBD1. After removal of 6 bases from V and 8 bases from J, the junction contained 9 bases not matched to a gene. There are 15 residues in the CDR3.

This clonotype was detected many times. The chain recombines TRBV5-1 with TRBJ2-7, with no clear D. Germline-derived CDR1 and CDR2 are SGHRS and YFSETQ. V was shortened by 0 bases and J by 1 base, with 11 bases between the two germline ends. The CDR3 loop spans 15 amino acids. The CDR3: CASSLADGLSYEQYF. CDR3 nucleotide sequence: TGCGCCAGCAGCTTGGCCGATGGGCTTTCCTACGAGCAGTACTTC. Looking up the rest from reference TRBV5-1 and TRBJ2-7 gives the full variable domain: KAGVTQTPRYLIKTRGQQVTLSCSPISGHRSVSWYQQTPGQGLQFLFEYFSETQRNKGNFPGRFSGRQFSNSRSEMNVSTLELGDSALYLCASSLADGLSYEQYFGPGTRLTVT.

In its sample, this clonotype was seen a few times. V and J are TRBV25-1 and TRBJ2-2, with a possible D match to TRBD2 (6 bases). Germline loops: CDR1 MGHDK, CDR2 SYGVNS. This CDR3 contains 14 residues. Deletions cut 1 base from V and 6 bases from J, with 9 bases between. The chain's CDR3 is CASSELWEAGELFF. DNA for the CDR3: TGTGCCAGCAGTGAATTATGGGAGGCCGGGGAGCTGTTTTTT.

The V call is TRBV6-2 or TRBV6-3, the J call TRBJ2-4; D unresolved. The V gene's germline CDR1 is MNHEY and CDR2 SVGEGT. The length of the CDR3 is 15 residues. Trimming removed 5 bases from V and 3 bases from J, with 14 bases in between. This chain's CDR3 is CASSPMLAGKNIQYF. CDR3 coding DNA: TGTGCCAGCAGTCCCATGTTAGCTGGCAAAAACATTCAGTACTTC.

This clonotype has ten or more counts. V is TRBV7-9 and J is TRBJ2-2; 7 bases agree with TRBD2. From germline, CDR1 is SEHNR and CDR2 FQNEAQ (reference sequence). This CDR3 region has 15 residues. J gave up 2 bases and V 6 bases, and 6 bases lay outside the gene matches. The chain's CDR3 is CASSKGGVNTGELFF. The CDR3 bases are TGTGCCAGCAGTAAGGGAGGGGTCAACACCGGGGAGCTGTTTTTT.

This clonotype was observed at least ten times. This chain links TRBV5-1 with TRBJ1-1; TRBD1 matches 7 bases. With 0 bases clipped from V and 3 bases from J, the junction kept 5 bases outside the gene matches. The germline V gene has CDR1 SGHRS and CDR2 YFSETQ. CDR3 length: 15 amino acids. CDR3 nucleotides: TGCGCCAGCAGCTTGGCCGGGACAGTTTACACTGAAGCTTTCTTT. Its protein product is CASSLAGTVYTEAFF.

This clonotype was counted many times. The chain combines TRBV7-2 with TRBJ2-7; D is ambiguous. The CDR3 extends over 18 amino acids. V gave up 4 bases and J gave up 0 bases, with 22 bases separating them. Looked up from germline, CDR1 is SGHTA and CDR2 is FQGNSA. The CDR3 region is CASSSSTTAGLNSYEQYF. In DNA, the CDR3 is TGTGCCAGCAGCTCATCCACGACCGCCGGCTTGAACTCCTACGAGCAGTACTTC.

This clonotype appeared many times. This chain links TRBV20-1 with TRBJ2-5; perhaps TRBD1 as D (6 bases). Germline V gene data show CDR1 as DFQATT and CDR2 as SNEGSKA (reference sequence). The V end was cut by 5 bases, the J end by 1 base, with 14 bases between. The CDR3 has 14 amino acids. CDR3 bases: TGCAGTGCTCCCTACAACAGGGCCCAAGAGACCCAGTACTTC. Protein sequence: CSAPYNRAQETQYF.